This TCR beta chain stems from a study of persistence of HIV-infected CD4 T cells. The study, taken as a whole, reports: Within sorted populations, more oligoclonal TCRs accompanied more oligoclonal proviruses.

The immunoSEQ assay was version 4, run in survey mode. TCRdb's table, derived via immunoSEQ multiplex PCR, lists solely in-frame clones and lacks some. The sample contains tens of thousands of clones, 80% to 90% of which appear only once. Cells were stimulated nonspecifically with anti-CD3/anti-CD28 magnetic beads. Sorting of responding CD4+ T cells relied on upregulated CD40 ligand together with CD69. There are a few counts of this clone. No antigen is known for it. This clonotype was sampled from an adult man with HIV who was CMV-seropositive. The sequences come from CD4+ T cells sorted from PBMCs after approximately 20-hour stimulation, collected from a patient who received antiretroviral therapy.

The CDR3 sequence: CASSRGARRDGYTF. The CDR3 DNA follows: TGCGCCAGCAGCCGGGGGGCTAGACGTGATGGCTACACCTTC. The chain recombines TRBV5-1 with TRBJ1-2; a weak D match, TRBD1 (6 bases). This CDR3 contains 14 residues. CDR1 is SGHRS and CDR2 is YFSETQ in the germline V gene. Deletions cut 4 bases from V and 6 bases from J, with 16 bases between.